Shown below are 4 T cell receptor beta chains from a single sample sequenced in a study of response to subunit inactivated influenza vaccine. MiXCR was run by TCRdb on the RT-PCR reads, yielding one entry per CDR3 protein. The table lists about 500,000 distinct CDR3 sequences, approximately 17% of them singletons. Sequences were derived from CD4+ T cells sorted from PBMCs, sampled less than 30 months after vaccination. The receptors were gathered from a man aged 50-75 years who received an inactivated influenza vaccine.

The sample holds a few counts of this clonotype. The V gene is TRBV9, the J gene TRBJ2-2; D is unresolved. Between the trimmed V and J ends, which lost 4 bases and 4 bases, there was a span of 11 bases. Germline V gives CDR1 SGDLS, CDR2 YYNGEE. The CDR3 spans 14 residues. The CDR3 loop reads CASSSRPSTGELFF. Written as DNA, the CDR3 is TGTGCCAGCAGCTCCCGGCCGAGCACCGGGGAGCTGTTTTTT.

This clonotype was counted a few times. The CDR3 loop reads CASSPRGLAGEEQYF. As DNA, the CDR3 is TGTGCCAGCAGCCCCCGAGGACTAGCGGGAGAAGAGCAGTACTTC. V gene TRBV5-5 combines with J gene TRBJ2-7; the match to TRBD2 covers 13 bases. The V and J ends lost 4 bases and 7 bases, in that order; junction bases with no gene match: 8. The CDR3 is made up of 15 amino acids. The germline V gene encodes CDR1 SGHKS and CDR2 YYEKEE (reference sequence).

This clonotype was detected only a few times. This chain links TRBV2 with TRBJ1-5; D is uncertain. The CDR3 loop spans 12 amino acids. Germline CDR1 is SNHLY and CDR2 is FYNNEI. V gave up 6 bases and J gave up 7 bases, with 10 bases separating them. CDR3 loop: CASRQTGQPQHF. CDR3 in DNA: TGTGCCAGCAGACAAACGGGGCAGCCCCAGCATTTT.

The chain recombines TRBV6-5 with TRBJ1-3; D is unresolved. Germline lookup yields CDR1 MNHEY and CDR2 SVGAGI. Trimming cost V 0 bases and J 3 bases, with 6 bases left between them. The CDR3 covers 14 residues. CDR3 sequence (DNA): TGTGCCAGCAGTTACTCTCGTGATGGAAACACCATATATTTT. Translated: CASSYSRDGNTIYF.